The clone carrying this T cell receptor (beta chain) has just a few counts. Its antigen remains unidentified. This record belongs to a study of CD8 T cells in ankylosing spondylitis. General study findings and limits: Characteristic of ankylosing spondylitis blood, it appeared, was a TCR beta motif comprising roughly eight highly homologous variants. There were earlier reports of some motif variants in reactive arthritis synovial fluid and blood. Reports say disease-linked clones showed up significantly more in matched ankylosing spondylitis synovial fluid.

This CDR3 contains 14 residues. Trimming stripped 0 bases from V and 7 bases from J, with 10 bases between. Germline V gene sequence: CDR1 SGHRS, CDR2 YFSETQ. TCRdb analysed the 5' RACE reads with MiXCR anew, one entry per CDR3 protein. The sample has about 450,000 distinct CDR3 sequences, about 24% seen once. The specimen sequenced was blood, either unsorted or a sorted T cell fraction (not recorded which). This receptor was taken from a male donor with ankylosing spondylitis. The V and J genes are TRBV5-1 and TRBJ1-4; D not certain. Here the CDR3 reads CASSLEGSGEKLFF. For the CDR3, the DNA is TGCGCCAGCAGCTTGGAAGGTAGCGGTGAAAAACTGTTTTTT.